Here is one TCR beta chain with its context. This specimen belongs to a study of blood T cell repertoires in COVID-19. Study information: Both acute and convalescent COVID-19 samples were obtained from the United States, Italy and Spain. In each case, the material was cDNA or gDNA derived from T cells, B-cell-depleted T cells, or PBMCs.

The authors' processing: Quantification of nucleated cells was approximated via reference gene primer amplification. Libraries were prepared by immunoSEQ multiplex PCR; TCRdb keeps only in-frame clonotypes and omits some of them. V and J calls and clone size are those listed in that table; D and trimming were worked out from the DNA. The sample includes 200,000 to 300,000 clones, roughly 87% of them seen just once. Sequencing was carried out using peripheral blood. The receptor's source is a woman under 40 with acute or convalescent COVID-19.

CDR3 amino acids: CASSDTGGGETQYF. CDR3 DNA sequence: TGTGCCAGCAGCGATACAGGGGGAGGGGAGACCCAGTACTTC. The V and J genes are TRBV5-6 and TRBJ2-5, with D tentatively TRBD1 (8 bases). The germline V gene has CDR1 SGHDT and CDR2 YYEEEE. The CDR3 has 14 residues. Trimming pared 4 bases from V and 5 bases from J, leaving 15 bases between.